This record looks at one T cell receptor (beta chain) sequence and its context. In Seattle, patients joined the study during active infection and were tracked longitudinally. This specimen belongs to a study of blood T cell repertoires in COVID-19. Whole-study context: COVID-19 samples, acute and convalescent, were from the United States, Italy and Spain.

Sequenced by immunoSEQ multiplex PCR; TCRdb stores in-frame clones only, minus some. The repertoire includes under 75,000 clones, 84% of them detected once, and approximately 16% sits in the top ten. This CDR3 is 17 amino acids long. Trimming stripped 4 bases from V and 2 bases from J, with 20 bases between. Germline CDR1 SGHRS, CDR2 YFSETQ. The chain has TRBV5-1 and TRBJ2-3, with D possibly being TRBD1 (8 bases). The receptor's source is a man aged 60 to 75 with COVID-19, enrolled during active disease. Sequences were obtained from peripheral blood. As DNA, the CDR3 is TGCGCCAGCAGCCCAGGACAGGGTGGGGGGGACACAGATACGCAGTATTTT. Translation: CASSPGQGGGDTDTQYF. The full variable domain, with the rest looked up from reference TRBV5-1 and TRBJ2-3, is KAGVTQTPRYLIKTRGQQVTLSCSPISGHRSVSWYQQTPGQGLQFLFEYFSETQRNKGNFPGRFSGRQFSNSRSEMNVSTLELGDSALYLCASSPGQGGGDTDTQYFGPGTRLTVL.